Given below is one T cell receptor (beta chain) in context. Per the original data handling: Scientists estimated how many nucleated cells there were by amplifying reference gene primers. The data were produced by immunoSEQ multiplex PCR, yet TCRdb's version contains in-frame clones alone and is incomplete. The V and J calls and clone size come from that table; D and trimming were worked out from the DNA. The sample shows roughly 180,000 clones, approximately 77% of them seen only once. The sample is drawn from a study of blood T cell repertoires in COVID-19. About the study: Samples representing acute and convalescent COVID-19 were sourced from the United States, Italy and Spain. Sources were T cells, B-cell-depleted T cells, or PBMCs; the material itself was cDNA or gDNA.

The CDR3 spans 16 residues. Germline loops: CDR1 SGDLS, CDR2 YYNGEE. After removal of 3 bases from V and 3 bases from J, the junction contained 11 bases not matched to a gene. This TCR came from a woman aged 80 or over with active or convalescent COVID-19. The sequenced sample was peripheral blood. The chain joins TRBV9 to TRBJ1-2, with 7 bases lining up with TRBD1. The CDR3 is CASSAVPGGLDYGYTF. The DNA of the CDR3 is TGTGCCAGCAGCGCGGTCCCAGGGGGTCTAGACTATGGCTACACCTTC. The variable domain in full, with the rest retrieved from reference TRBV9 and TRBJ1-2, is DSGVTQTPKHLITATGQRVTLRCSPRSGDLSVYWYQQSLDQGLQFLIQYYNGEERAKGNILERFSAQQFPDLHSELNLSSLELGDSALYFCASSAVPGGLDYGYTFGSGTRLTVV.